One sample yielded the 23 T cell receptor beta chains listed below, sequenced in a study of cytomegalovirus exposure and HLA in healthy donors. The PCR made use of 60 Vbeta and 13 Jbeta primers. Libraries were prepared by immunoSEQ multiplex PCR; TCRdb keeps only in-frame clonotypes and omits some of them. The sample shows some 100,000 clones, 76% of them seen only once. The sample was PBMCs. These receptors originate from a woman aged 35 to 49 in good health and CMV-seropositive.

This chain uses TRBV7-3 with TRBJ2-1; perhaps TRBD1 as D (5 bases). Germline V CDR1 and CDR2: SGHTA, FQGTGA. This CDR3 comprises 16 residues. Trimming cost V 3 bases and J 8 bases, with 20 bases left between them. Here the CDR3 DNA reads TGTGCCAGCAGCTTTAGGGGTGGCGTGACTGGGGATGAGCAGTTCTTC. Amino acids: CASSFRGGVTGDEQFF. The complete variable domain, with remaining parts taken from reference TRBV7-3 and TRBJ2-1, reads GAGVSQTPSNKVTEKGKYVELRCDPISGHTALYWYRQSLGQGPEFLIYFQGTGAADDSGLPNDRFFAVRPEGSVSTLKIQRTERGDSAVYLCASSFRGGVTGDEQFFGPGTRLTVL.

This rearrangement joins TRBV6-5 to TRBJ1-2; TRBD1 might be the D (6 bases). This CDR3 is built from 14 residues. Looked up from germline, CDR1 is MNHEY and CDR2 is SVGAGI. The V end lost 4 bases, the J end lost 4 bases, and 13 bases lay between the germline ends. The CDR3: CASSFGQGFYGYTF. CDR3 DNA sequence: TGTGCCAGCAGTTTTGGGCAGGGGTTCTATGGCTACACCTTC.

This sequence joins TRBV7-9 and TRBJ1-4, with D possibly matching TRBD1 (5 bases). Looked up from germline, CDR1 is SEHNR and CDR2 is FQNEAQ (reference sequence). CDR3 length: 15 amino acids. Deletions cut 1 base from V and 2 bases from J, with 8 bases between. The CDR3 sequence is CASSLGGDTNEKLFF. DNA for the CDR3: TGTGCCAGCAGCTTAGGGGGGGATACTAATGAAAAACTGTTTTTT.

The chain is built from TRBV7-9 and TRBJ1-1; 8 bases match TRBD1. With V trimmed by 5 bases and J by 2 bases, 7 bases remained unmatched. Germline CDR1 is SEHNR and CDR2 is FQNEAQ (reference sequence). The CDR3 totals 15 residues. The CDR3, as DNA: TGTGCCAGCAGCAGCCCCGGACAGGGTAACACTGAAGCTTTCTTT. Encoded protein: CASSSPGQGNTEAFF.

V gene TRBV7-9 combines with J gene TRBJ2-5; 11 nucleotides agree with TRBD1. The germline V gene encodes CDR1 SEHNR and CDR2 FQNEAQ (reference sequence). This CDR3 is 15 amino acids long. J was trimmed by 5 bases and V by 5 bases; bases with no gene match: 7. The chain's CDR3 is CASSPWTGGRETQYF. In nucleotides, the CDR3 is TGTGCCAGCAGCCCTTGGACAGGGGGCCGGGAGACCCAGTACTTC.

V gene TRBV27 combines with J gene TRBJ1-4; TRBD1 agrees at 9 bases. V lost 5 bases, J lost 8 bases, and 9 bases stayed unmatched. Germline values: CDR1 MNHEY, CDR2 SMNVEV (reference sequence). CDR3 length: 15 residues. CDR3 sequence (DNA): TGTGCCAGCAGTACACCCGGGACAGGGAGGGAAAAACTGTTTTTT. Its translation is CASSTPGTGREKLFF.

The rearrangement links TRBV6-5 to TRBJ2-7; perhaps TRBD1 as D (5 bases). The germline V gene encodes CDR1 MNHEY and CDR2 SVGAGI. The CDR3 length is 12 residues. The V end lost 7 bases, the J end lost 5 bases, and 12 bases lay between the germline ends. The CDR3 DNA reads as TGTGCCAGCACTTCAGGGTTCCACGAGCAGTACTTC. It is translated as CASTSGFHEQYF.

CDR3: CASSMRGQVYEQYF. For the CDR3, the DNA is TGTGCCAGCAGTATGAGGGGACAGGTCTACGAGCAGTACTTC. The chain joins TRBV6-1 to TRBJ2-7; 8 positions match TRBD1. The CDR3 length is 14 residues. V gave up 5 bases and J gave up 3 bases; unmatched junction bases: 6. Germline V lookup: CDR1 MNHNS, CDR2 SASEGT.

This clone has a handful of counts. The chain carries TRBV9 and TRBJ2-5; TRBD2 matches at 12 bases. J gave up 4 bases and V 0 bases, and 4 bases lay outside the gene matches. The V gene's germline CDR1 is SGDLS and CDR2 YYNGEE. The length of the CDR3 is 16 residues. CDR3 DNA sequence: TGTGCCAGCAGCGTAGGGCTAGCGGGGGGGCGAGAGACCCAGTACTTC. It yields the protein CASSVGLAGGRETQYF. The whole variable domain, remainder taken from reference TRBV9 and TRBJ2-5, is DSGVTQTPKHLITATGQRVTLRCSPRSGDLSVYWYQQSLDQGLQFLIQYYNGEERAKGNILERFSAQQFPDLHSELNLSSLELGDSALYFCASSVGLAGGRETQYFGPGTRLLVL.

This clone is a singleton in its sample. The gene calls are TRBV10-3 and TRBJ2-1, with 11 bases matching TRBD2. The CDR3 loop spans 16 amino acids. CDR1 and CDR2 (germline): ENHRY, SYGVKD. Losses at the gene ends were 6 bases for V and 0 bases for J; bases not matched to a gene: 4. The CDR3 DNA is TGTGCCATCAGGACTAGCGGGAAGAGCTCCTACAATGAGCAGTTCTTC. This encodes CAIRTSGKSSYNEQFF.

The chain employs TRBV6-6 and TRBJ1-2; a possible D gene is TRBD1 (6 bases). The germline V gene has CDR1 MNHNY and CDR2 SVGAGI (reference sequence). The germline V and J ends were trimmed by 5 bases and 8 bases, with 18 bases remaining between them. The CDR3 has 14 amino acids. As DNA, the CDR3 is TGTGCCAGCAGTGCCCCGGGGGGGCTAAGGGGCTACACCTTC. This translates into CASSAPGGLRGYTF.

V and J are TRBV30 and TRBJ1-1; perhaps TRBD1 as D (5 bases). With 4 bases removed from V and 2 bases from J, the gap between germline ends came to 20 bases. The V gene's germline CDR1 is GTSNPN and CDR2 SVGIG (reference sequence). CDR3 size: 16 residues. The CDR3: CAWIVGLVQANTEAFF. DNA of the CDR3: TGTGCCTGGATCGTCGGGTTAGTACAGGCTAACACTGAAGCTTTCTTT. Filled out from reference TRBV30 and TRBJ1-1, the complete variable domain reads SQTIHQWPATLVQPVGSPLSLECTVEGTSNPNLYWYRQAAGRGLQLLFYSVGIGQISSEVPQNLSASRPQDRQFILSSKKLLLSDSGFYLCAWIVGLVQANTEAFFGQGTRLTVV.

The CDR3 nucleotides read TGTGCCAGCAGTGCCTTGACTAGCGGGGCAGATGAGCAGTTCTTC. Its translation is CASSALTSGADEQFF. The rearrangement links TRBV6-4 to TRBJ2-1, with 11 positions matching TRBD2. This CDR3 spans 15 amino acids. Germline CDR1 MRHNA, CDR2 SNTAGT. J gave up 8 bases and V 4 bases, and 7 bases lay outside the gene matches.

This clone was recorded a few times. The chain recombines TRBV11-2 with TRBJ1-5; D is uncertain. CDR1 is SGHAT, CDR2 FQNNGV, per germline. V dropped 3 bases and J dropped 3 bases, with 6 bases sitting between them. The CDR3 extends over 13 amino acids. In nucleotides, the CDR3 is TGTGCCAGCAGCTTTGACTTCAATCAGCCCCAGCATTTT. Encoded protein: CASSFDFNQPQHF. The whole variable domain, remainder taken from reference TRBV11-2 and TRBJ1-5, is EAGVAQSPRYKIIEKRQSVAFWCNPISGHATLYWYQQILGQGPKLLIQFQNNGVVDDSQLPKDRFSAERLKGVDSTLKIQPAKLEDSAVYLCASSFDFNQPQHFGDGTRLSIL.

V usage is TRBV5-4 and J usage is TRBJ2-3, with D possibly TRBD2 on 5 matching bases. The CDR3 has 14 amino acids. Looked up from germline, CDR1 is SGHNT and CDR2 is YYREEE (reference sequence). Trimming pared 0 bases from V and 4 bases from J, leaving 9 bases between. This CDR3 is CASSLDTGADTQYF. The CDR3 DNA follows: TGTGCCAGCAGCTTGGACACCGGGGCAGATACGCAGTATTTT.

The chain uses TRBV7-8 and TRBJ2-7, with a tentative D call TRBD1 (6 bases). V was shortened by 6 bases and J by 2 bases, with 11 bases between the two germline ends. The CDR3 extends over 13 amino acids. Germline CDR1 is SGHVS and CDR2 is FQNEAQ. The CDR3 nucleotides read TGTGCCAGCAGGCACAGGGTTACCTACGAGCAGTACTTC. Translation gives CASRHRVTYEQYF.

The chain links TRBV5-1 to TRBJ2-7; D not certain. This CDR3 is 15 amino acids long. In germline, CDR1 is SGHRS, CDR2 YFSETQ. Trimming left V 0 bases short and J 1 base short, with 11 bases between. The CDR3 DNA follows: TGCGCCAGCAGCTTGGATGGTGGCCGTTCCTACGAGCAGTACTTC. This encodes CASSLDGGRSYEQYF.

The J gene is TRBJ1-1, the V gene TRBV7-9, with D maybe TRBD1 (5 bases). Germline-derived CDR1 and CDR2 are SEHNR and FQNEAQ (reference sequence). V was cut by 5 bases and J by 5 bases, with 12 bases left in between. The CDR3 is 13 residues long. Here the CDR3 reads CASSHGGWTEAFF. For the CDR3, the DNA is TGTGCCAGCAGCCACGGGGGTTGGACTGAAGCTTTCTTT. Combining the CDR3 with reference TRBV7-9 and TRBJ1-1 gives the whole variable domain DTGVSQNPRHKITKRGQNVTFRCDPISEHNRLYWYRQTLGQGPEFLTYFQNEAQLEKSRLLSDRFSAERPKGSFSTLEIQRTEQGDSAMYLCASSHGGWTEAFFGQGTRLTVV.

The rearrangement links TRBV30 to TRBJ1-1; maybe TRBD1 (6 bases). CDR1 and CDR2 from the germline V gene are GTSNPN and SVGIG (reference sequence). This CDR3 has 13 residues. The germline V and J ends were trimmed by 4 bases and 3 bases, with 12 bases remaining between them. The chain's CDR3 is CAWTFRGYTEAFF. CDR3 nucleotide sequence: TGTGCCTGGACCTTCAGGGGTTACACTGAAGCTTTCTTT.

The V call is TRBV27, the J call TRBJ1-2; 7 bases are shared with TRBD1. CDR3 length: 15 residues. Trimming removed 4 bases from V and 1 base from J; junction bases left unmatched: 6. Germline values: CDR1 MNHEY, CDR2 SMNVEV (reference sequence). CDR3 DNA: TGTGCCAGCAGTTCAATAGGGGGCGGTAACTATGGCTACACCTTC. Translation gives CASSSIGGGNYGYTF.

This chain links TRBV30 with TRBJ1-2; no firm D call. Trimming took off 1 base at V and 5 bases at J, with 5 bases between the two ends. The germline V gene encodes CDR1 GTSNPN and CDR2 SVGIG (reference sequence). There are 11 residues in the CDR3. The CDR3 nucleotides read TGTGCCTGGAGTGCCCTATATGGCTACACCTTC. This codes for CAWSALYGYTF.

The V gene is TRBV6-1, the J gene TRBJ2-3; no firm D call. The CDR3 contains 15 residues. Germline lookup yields CDR1 MNHNS and CDR2 SASEGT. With 6 bases removed from V and 0 bases from J, the gap between germline ends came to 13 bases. The DNA of the CDR3 is TGTGCCAGCAGCGAACAGACTTCTAGCACAGATACGCAGTATTTT. This codes for CASSEQTSSTDTQYF.

The rearrangement links TRBV6-1 to TRBJ1-2; no reliable D call. The CDR3 has 14 amino acids. Germline CDR1 and CDR2: MNHNS and SASEGT. The V end was cut by 6 bases, the J end by 0 bases, with 11 bases between. CDR3 amino acids: CASRPGGANYGYTF. The CDR3 nucleotides are TGTGCCAGCAGGCCTGGCGGAGCTAACTATGGCTACACCTTC.